Following are 6 T cell receptor beta chains from one sample sequenced in a study of CD8+ T cells in alopecia areata. Extracted RNA was reverse transcribed, and the resulting cDNA served as sequencing template. Sequencing used immunoSEQ multiplex PCR; TCRdb keeps in-frame clones, though not all of them. This repertoire shows more than 110,000 clones, roughly 53% found once; its top ten account for nearly 6.5%. The sequencing here drew on CD4+ T cells sorted from blood, taken at week 0. Receptor source: a human donor with alopecia areata.

The chain uses TRBV11-3 and TRBJ2-7; TRBD2 agrees at 9 bases. The V gene's germline CDR1 is SGHNT and CDR2 YENEEA. V shed 6 bases and J 3 bases; nucleotides not matched to a gene: 9. CDR3 length: 15 residues. The CDR3 nucleotides are TGTGCCAGCAGACCTTCGCGGGGGGGTATCTACGAGCAGTACTTC. It encodes CASRPSRGGIYEQYF.

This rearrangement joins TRBV7-2 to TRBJ2-7; 10 bases agree with TRBD2. V was clipped by 2 bases and J by 7 bases; unmatched bases: 8. The CDR3 has 15 amino acids. Germline-derived CDR1 and CDR2 are SGHTA and FQGNSA. The CDR3 coding sequence is TGTGCCAGCAGCTTAAGGAGCGGGGGGGCCGAGGAGCAGTACTTC. Translating it yields CASSLRSGGAEEQYF.

The V gene is TRBV7-9, the J gene TRBJ2-7; no definite D call. The V end lost 11 bases, the J end lost 3 bases, and 8 bases lay between the germline ends. CDR1 is SEHNR and CDR2 is FQNEAQ in the germline V gene (reference sequence). CDR3 length: 10 residues. The CDR3 region is CAVGFYEQYF. The CDR3 DNA follows: TGTGCCGTGGGGTTCTACGAGCAGTACTTC.

This chain uses TRBV6-6 with TRBJ1-1; D gene ambiguous. CDR3 length: 15 residues. Germline V gene lookup returns CDR1 MNHNY and CDR2 SVGAGI (reference sequence). The V gene lost 6 bases and the J gene lost 0 bases, with 14 bases spanning the gap. Written as DNA, the CDR3 is TGTGCCAGCAGGTTCACGACTTACATGAACACTGAAGCTTTCTTT. Translated, it gives CASRFTTYMNTEAFF.

The chain links TRBV10-3 to TRBJ2-5, with 11 bases matching TRBD2. This CDR3 spans 14 amino acids. Germline V gives CDR1 ENHRY, CDR2 SYGVKD. The V and J ends lost 10 bases and 1 base, in that order; junction bases with no gene match: 5. The CDR3: CATAGTSGQETQYF. In DNA, the CDR3 is TGTGCCACCGCGGGGACTAGCGGCCAAGAGACCCAGTACTTC.

This clone was recorded once. This chain uses TRBV29-1 with TRBJ2-5; TRBD2 matches at 8 bases. The V gene end was trimmed by 7 bases and the J gene end by 1 base; junction bases not matched to a gene: 8. This CDR3 is built from 14 residues. CDR1 SQVTM and CDR2 ANQGSEA come from the germline V gene. Here the CDR3 DNA reads TGCAGCGCTACGGGGGGGGCCTTCCAAGAGACCCAGTACTTC. It encodes CSATGGAFQETQYF.